What follows are 4 T cell receptor beta chains derived from one specimen sequenced in a study of T cell repertoires in cytomegalovirus infection. These TCRs are of unknown antigen specificity. TCRdb re-called the reads with MiXCR, one entry per CDR3 protein. This table holds about 63,000 distinct CDR3 sequences, 20% to 25% found once. The sequences come from CD8+ T cells from cultured PBMCs, collected from culture after CMV antigen stimulation. These receptors all come from a human donor in good health (CMV status not recorded). Some clones in this sample may be carry-over from other donors' samples.

A few counts support this clonotype. This chain joins TRBV27 and TRBJ2-1, with TRBD1 matching 7 bases. The CDR3 is 17 residues long. Per the germline V gene, CDR1 is MNHEY and CDR2 is SMNVEV (reference sequence). The V gene end was trimmed by 5 bases and the J gene end by 0 bases; junction bases not matched to a gene: 10. CDR3 sequence: CASSISYRGASYNEQFF. For the CDR3, the DNA is TGTGCCAGCAGTATTTCTTACAGGGGTGCCTCCTACAATGAGCAGTTCTTC.

This clonotype has a handful of counts. This chain joins TRBV10-2 and TRBJ1-2, with D tentatively TRBD1 (6 bases). CDR1 and CDR2 from the germline V gene are WSHSY and SAAADI. V was shortened by 2 bases and J by 6 bases, with 10 bases between the two germline ends. CDR3 length: 13 residues. CDR3 nucleotides: TGCGCCAGCAGTGAGAGGGGGGCTAATGGCTACACCTTC. Translated, it gives CASSERGANGYTF.

This chain joins TRBV6-2 or TRBV6-3 and TRBJ1-1; D ambiguous. The CDR3 is 12 residues long. The germline CDR1 and CDR2 sequences are MNHEY and SVGEGT. Trimming shortened V by 6 bases and J by 4 bases, and 9 bases separated the two germline ends. CDR3 sequence reads: CASRPRGTEAFF. DNA of the CDR3: TGTGCCAGCAGACCACGCGGCACTGAAGCTTTCTTT.

This clonotype appeared a few times. The J gene is TRBJ2-7, the V gene TRBV7-8; D might be TRBD1 (6 bases). Trimming pared 1 base from V and 3 bases from J, leaving 16 bases between. Germline V lookup: CDR1 SGHVS, CDR2 FQNEAQ. The CDR3 contains 16 residues. CDR3 coding DNA: TGTGCCAGCAGCTTAGACCGACGACAGGCAGTCTACGAGCAGTACTTC. Amino acid sequence: CASSLDRRQAVYEQYF.